These 30 T cell receptor beta chains were sequenced from one sample in a study of T cells in localized non-small cell lung cancer (dated by TCRdb to about 2020). Libraries came from the immunoSEQ multiplex PCR assay. This immuneACCESS table, as held by TCRdb, lists in-frame sequences with V and J called but not all clones. Of the missing ones, under half trace to an unresolved V gene in checked studies; the others have no known cause. The sample profile shows roughly 13,000 clones; over 65% of them were found once. The ten biggest clones cover around 30% of the sample. This specimen consisted of peripheral blood, obtained before any cancer treatment. The receptors here all came from a male donor aged 60 or older with stage I squamous cell lung carcinoma.

CDR3 residues: CASSLAVLAGVNEQFF. The CDR3, as DNA: TGCGCCAGCAGCTTGGCCGTACTAGCGGGAGTAAATGAGCAGTTCTTC. The chain recombines TRBV5-1 with TRBJ2-1; 11 positions agree with TRBD2. This CDR3 is 16 amino acids long. V was clipped by 0 bases and J by 7 bases; unmatched bases: 6. Germline lookup yields CDR1 SGHRS and CDR2 YFSETQ.

Only one count was recorded for this clone. This rearrangement joins TRBV11-3 to TRBJ2-1; D may correspond to TRBD1 or TRBD2 (6 bases each). Deletions cut 4 bases from V and 4 bases from J, with 14 bases between. Per the germline V gene, CDR1 is SGHNT and CDR2 is YENEEA. CDR3 length: 15 residues. The CDR3 DNA follows: TGTGCCAGCAGCTCTCAAAGGGGGACTTACAATGAGCAGTTCTTC. It yields the protein CASSSQRGTYNEQFF. The full variable domain, rest sourced from reference TRBV11-3 and TRBJ2-1, is EAGVVQSPRYKIIEKKQPVAFWCNPISGHNTLYWYLQNLGQGPELLIRYENEEAVDDSQLPKDRFSAERLKGVDSTLKIQPAELGDSAVYLCASSSQRGTYNEQFFGPGTRLTVL.

This clone was picked up a small number of times. This chain uses TRBV7-7 with TRBJ2-7; D remains unclear. This CDR3 has 14 residues. Deletions cut 5 bases from V and 0 bases from J, with 11 bases between. CDR1 SSHAT and CDR2 FNYEAQ come from the germline V gene (reference sequence). CDR3 protein: CASSPPSGSYEQYF. In DNA, the CDR3 is TGTGCCAGCAGCCCTCCGTCCGGCTCCTACGAGCAGTACTTC.

The genes are TRBV7-9 and TRBJ2-1, with 8 bases fitting TRBD2. Germline V gene sequence: CDR1 SEHNR, CDR2 FQNEAQ (reference sequence). CDR3 size: 16 residues. Trimming took 4 bases from V and 7 from J; bases not matched to a gene: 12. CDR3 DNA sequence: TGTGCCAGCAGCTCCAGAGCCGGGACTAGAAGGAATGAGCAGTTCTTC. Its protein is CASSSRAGTRRNEQFF.

The rearrangement links TRBV5-1 to TRBJ1-6; weak D call: TRBD1 (6 bases). V was clipped by 1 base and J by 7 bases, with 12 bases between them. Germline V gene data show CDR1 as SGHRS and CDR2 as YFSETQ. The CDR3 covers 15 residues. CDR3: CASSLRGPENSPLHF. The CDR3 DNA follows: TGCGCCAGCAGCTTGCGGGGGCCGGAGAATTCACCCCTCCACTTT.

The chain combines TRBV15 with TRBJ1-1; D is undetermined. The germline V and J ends were trimmed by 3 bases and 11 bases, with 22 bases remaining between them. CDR1 and CDR2 (germline): LNHNV, YYDKDF (reference sequence). The CDR3 extends over 15 amino acids. The CDR3 spells CATSSSPSPSVGAFF. Written as DNA, the CDR3 is TGTGCCACCAGCAGTAGTCCCAGTCCTTCGGTGGGGGCTTTCTTT.

This sequence joins TRBV27 and TRBJ2-1, with D possibly TRBD2 on 6 matching bases. Between the trimmed V and J ends, which lost 6 bases and 4 bases, there was a span of 10 bases. CDR3 length: 13 amino acids. The V gene's germline CDR1 is MNHEY and CDR2 SMNVEV (reference sequence). For the CDR3, the DNA is TGTGCCAGCAGCTTAGCGGATTACAATGAGCAGTTCTTC. It yields the protein CASSLADYNEQFF.

The chain uses TRBV10-1 and TRBJ1-5; the D is unclear. V lost 5 bases, J lost 7 bases, and 9 bases lay in between. The CDR3 has 12 amino acids. The germline CDR1 and CDR2 sequences are WNHNN and SYGVQD (reference sequence). The CDR3 DNA reads as TGCGCCAGCAGTTCGGATTACCAGCCCCAGCATTTT. It yields the protein CASSSDYQPQHF.

The chain combines TRBV30 with TRBJ2-1, with TRBD1 matching 7 bases. The CDR3 runs to 16 residues. Germline CDR1 is GTSNPN and CDR2 is SVGIG (reference sequence). V was pared by 5 bases and J by 4 bases, with 14 bases of the junction left unmatched. CDR3 sequence (DNA): TGTGCCTGGGACCGAGGGGACAGATCGGGTTACAATGAGCAGTTCTTC. Protein sequence: CAWDRGDRSGYNEQFF.

DNA of the CDR3: TGTGCCAGCAGACGGACGTCCAGCTCCTACGAGCAGTACTTC. Its protein product is CASRRTSSSYEQYF. The chain carries TRBV6-5 and TRBJ2-7; D gene unclear. Germline-derived CDR1 and CDR2 are MNHEY and SVGAGI. The V and J ends lost 6 bases and 0 bases respectively, with 12 bases between them. The length of the CDR3 is 14 residues.

This clone appeared once. This chain links TRBV19 with TRBJ2-7, with D tentatively TRBD1 (6 bases). Germline V gives CDR1 LNHDA, CDR2 SQIVND (reference sequence). The CDR3 sequence is 13 residues long. Trimming took 9 bases from V and 3 from J, leaving 15 bases between them. CDR3 sequence reads: CASAPGHFYEQYF. DNA for the CDR3: TGTGCCAGCGCTCCGGGACACTTCTACGAGCAGTACTTC.

In this sample, this clone turned up once. This chain uses TRBV7-9 with TRBJ2-1, with D possibly being TRBD1 (6 bases). Germline CDR1 and CDR2: SEHNR and FQNEAQ (reference sequence). The CDR3 is 12 amino acids. Trimming cost V 5 bases and J 8 bases, with 10 bases left between them. This CDR3 is CASSVNRDEQFF. For the CDR3, the DNA is TGTGCCAGCAGCGTGAACAGGGATGAGCAGTTCTTC.

The chain recombines TRBV6-1 with TRBJ2-1, with a possible D match to TRBD2 (5 bases). CDR3 length: 16 residues. Germline assignment: CDR1 MNHNS and CDR2 SASEGT. Trimming left V 4 bases short and J 0 bases short, with 13 bases between. CDR3 region: CASSGLSESSYNEQFF. CDR3 bases: TGTGCCAGCAGTGGCCTTAGCGAGAGCTCCTACAATGAGCAGTTCTTC.

The chain has TRBV2 and TRBJ2-2; D unclear. This CDR3 is built from 16 residues. The ends were cut back, 7 bases at V and 4 bases at J, with 19 bases in the middle. The germline V gene has CDR1 SNHLY and CDR2 FYNNEI. In nucleotides, the CDR3 is TGTGCCAGCACACCCAGCCCCATCTCGGGCACCGGGGAGCTGTTTTTT. This gives the protein CASTPSPISGTGELFF.

V and J are TRBV18 and TRBJ1-2; 10 bases map to TRBD1. Germline assignment: CDR1 KGHSH and CDR2 LQKENI. There are 17 residues in the CDR3. J lost 7 bases, V lost 3 bases, and 14 bases had no gene match. In DNA, the CDR3 is TGTGCCAGCTCACCTTCGTACGGACAGGGGGTACCTTCTGGCTACACCTTC. This translates into CASSPSYGQGVPSGYTF.

V and J are TRBV6-6 and TRBJ1-3, with TRBD1 matching 8 bases. Germline values: CDR1 MNHNY, CDR2 SVGAGI (reference sequence). V gave up 2 bases and J gave up 0 bases; unmatched junction bases: 3. The CDR3 sequence is 16 residues long. The DNA for the CDR3 is TGTGCCAGCAGTTACCCCGACAGGGGCTCTGGAAACACCATATATTTT. Amino acid sequence: CASSYPDRGSGNTIYF.

The chain joins TRBV7-6 to TRBJ2-7; 9 bases fit TRBD1. The CDR3 runs to 16 residues. V trimming: 4 bases; J trimming: 5 bases; junction bases outside the gene matches: 12. CDR1 SGHVS and CDR2 FNYEAQ come from the germline V gene. The CDR3, as DNA: TGTGCCAGCAGCTCCGGGACAGGGATGAACGTGGACGAGCAGTACTTC. Translated, it gives CASSSGTGMNVDEQYF.

The chain joins TRBV7-2 to TRBJ2-5, with TRBD2 matching over 12 bases. The CDR3 is 19 amino acids. CDR1 is SGHTA and CDR2 is FQGNSA in the germline V gene. J lost 4 bases, V lost 5 bases, and 17 bases had no gene match. The CDR3 region is CASSPWGVLLAGGRETQYF. In nucleotides, the CDR3 is TGTGCCAGCAGCCCTTGGGGGGTTTTACTAGCGGGAGGCCGAGAGACCCAGTACTTC.

The chain couples TRBV6-5 to TRBJ2-1, with 8 nucleotides matching TRBD1. Germline values: CDR1 MNHEY, CDR2 SVGAGI. The CDR3 has 14 amino acids. V lost 4 bases to trimming and J lost 4 bases; unmatched junction nucleotides: 3. CDR3 region: CASSFDRGYNEQFF. CDR3 in DNA: TGTGCCAGCAGTTTCGACAGGGGATACAATGAGCAGTTCTTC.

This clone has a handful of counts. The V gene is TRBV10-2, the J gene TRBJ2-1; no clear D gene. Germline CDR1 WSHSY, CDR2 SAAADI. The CDR3 runs to 14 residues. Deletions cut 4 bases from V and 8 bases from J, with 15 bases between. For the CDR3, the DNA is TGCGCCAGCAGTGGATCTGGACCGGTAGATGAGCAGTTCTTC. Amino acids: CASSGSGPVDEQFF.

The rearrangement links TRBV19 to TRBJ2-1; TRBD1 is a possible D gene (6 bases). V was shortened by 3 bases and J by 1 base, with 13 bases between the two germline ends. The CDR3 has 16 amino acids. Germline V gives CDR1 LNHDA, CDR2 SQIVND (reference sequence). The CDR3 here is CASSIQGQWSYNEQFF. The CDR3 region has the DNA TGTGCCAGTAGTATCCAAGGACAGTGGTCCTACAATGAGCAGTTCTTC.

The chain uses TRBV7-2 and TRBJ2-2; D remains unclear. Trimming shortened V by 4 bases and J by 0 bases, and 6 bases separated the two germline ends. The length of the CDR3 is 14 residues. Germline V gives CDR1 SGHTA, CDR2 FQGNSA. CDR3 nucleotides: TGTGCCAGCAGCTCTGGTCCGAACACCGGGGAGCTGTTTTTT. Amino acids: CASSSGPNTGELFF. Complete variable domain (other parts from reference TRBV7-2 and TRBJ2-2): GAGVSQSPSNKVTEKGKDVELRCDPISGHTALYWYRQSLGQGLEFLIYFQGNSAPDKSGLPSDRFSAERTGGSVSTLTIQRTQQEDSAVYLCASSSGPNTGELFFGEGSRLTVL.

The V call is TRBV7-2, the J call TRBJ1-5; 7 bases match TRBD1. The length of the CDR3 is 16 residues. The V and J ends lost 0 bases and 8 bases, in that order; junction bases with no gene match: 10. The germline V gene encodes CDR1 SGHTA and CDR2 FQGNSA. The CDR3 DNA sequence: TGTGCCAGCAGCTTAGCTACAGGGGCCTTGAGAGAGCCCCAGCATTTT. Its protein product is CASSLATGALREPQHF.

V and J are TRBV5-4 and TRBJ1-6, with unresolved D. V lost 7 bases and J 0 bases, leaving 11 bases between the germline ends. The germline V gene encodes CDR1 SGHNT and CDR2 YYREEE (reference sequence). CDR3 length: 15 residues. CDR3 coding DNA: TGTGCCAGCGGCACTTGGGGCTCCTATAATTCACCCCTCCACTTT. Protein product: CASGTWGSYNSPLHF.

The genes are TRBV5-1 and TRBJ2-1; D may be TRBD2 (6 bases). CDR1 is SGHRS and CDR2 is YFSETQ in the germline V gene. Trimming left V 1 base short and J 8 bases short, with 13 bases between. This CDR3 contains 14 residues. This chain's CDR3 is CASSLQSGEDEQFF. For the CDR3, the DNA is TGCGCCAGCAGCTTGCAGTCGGGAGAGGATGAGCAGTTCTTC.

The CDR3 nucleotides are TGTGCCAGCAGCCCCAGACTGGGAAACACCATATATTTT. This translates into CASSPRLGNTIYF. The chain employs TRBV7-8 and TRBJ1-3; D remains ambiguous. CDR3 length: 13 amino acids. Trimming took 5 bases from V and 4 from J, leaving 9 bases between them. Looked up from germline, CDR1 is SGHVS and CDR2 is FQNEAQ.

The genes are TRBV2 and TRBJ2-7; no firm D call. Trimming removed 4 bases at V and 6 bases at J, with 10 bases between. Germline CDR1 reads SNHLY; CDR2 reads FYNNEI. There are 12 residues in the CDR3. The CDR3 DNA reads as TGTGCCAGCAGTGTGAAGGGTCTCGAGCAGTACTTC. Protein: CASSVKGLEQYF.

The gene calls are TRBV30 and TRBJ2-7; 13 bases fit TRBD2. The germline CDR1 and CDR2 sequences are GTSNPN and SVGIG (reference sequence). This CDR3 is built from 15 residues. V lost 2 bases to trimming and J lost 6 bases; unmatched junction nucleotides: 7. The CDR3 sequence: CAWSLGTSGKIEQYF. DNA of the CDR3: TGTGCCTGGAGTTTAGGGACTAGCGGGAAGATCGAGCAGTACTTC.

This clone was observed a handful of times. J is TRBJ2-5 and V is TRBV28; D might be TRBD2 (6 bases). In germline, CDR1 is MDHEN, CDR2 SYDVKM. Trimming shortened V by 6 bases and J by 2 bases, and 16 bases separated the two germline ends. The CDR3 totals 15 residues. CDR3 DNA: TGTGCCAGCAGCCCGTTTGGGGGGAAGCAAGAGACCCAGTACTTC. Translating it yields CASSPFGGKQETQYF. Full variable domain (remainder filled in from reference TRBV28 and TRBJ2-5): DVKVTQSSRYLVKRTGEKVFLECVQDMDHENMFWYRQDPGLGLRLIYFSYDVKMKEKGDIPEGYSVSREKKERFSLILESASTNQTSMYLCASSPFGGKQETQYFGPGTRLLVL.

The chain employs TRBV27 and TRBJ2-7; TRBD1 agrees at 7 bases. The CDR3 loop spans 18 amino acids. The trim removed 6 bases at V and 1 base at J, leaving 18 bases unmatched. CDR1 is MNHEY and CDR2 is SMNVEV in the germline V gene (reference sequence). In DNA, the CDR3 is TGTGCCAGCAGCTCGTGGGGCCTTTACAACAGGGGTTCCTACGAGCAGTACTTC. It yields the protein CASSSWGLYNRGSYEQYF.